The rows below give T cell receptor beta chains drawn from one sample of a study of beta chain features in type 1 diabetes. Assay used: immunoSEQ multiplex PCR; TCRdb lists only in-frame clones, some missing. This table holds 150,000 to 200,000 clones, 7.8% found once. Source material: central memory CD4+ T cells from blood. Receptor source: a woman aged 40 to 49 with type 1 diabetes. The CDR3 runs from the conserved cysteine through the conserved F or W. D genes are given only for firm matches. Size is omitted from some rows. Given values are once, few, many or a class for expanded clones.

V: TRBV13
J: TRBJ1-2
D: TRBD1
length: 15
size: -
CDR3: CASSFAPGQGGGYTF
DNA: TGTGCCAGCAGCTTCGCGCCGGGACAGGGCGGCGGCTACACCTTC

V: TRBV5-6
J: TRBJ2-1
D: -
length: 12
size: few
CDR3: CASSPRDNEQFF
DNA: TGTGCCAGCAGTCCTCGGGACAATGAGCAGTTCTTC

V: TRBV5-1
J: TRBJ2-1
D: TRBD2
length: 18
size: -
CDR3: CASSLTGTSGRAGVEQFF
DNA: TGCGCCAGCAGCTTGACCGGGACTAGCGGGAGGGCCGGGGTTGAGCAGTTCTTC

V: TRBV11-2
J: TRBJ2-5
D: TRBD2
length: 16
size: -
CDR3: CASSLGGLAGQETQYF
DNA: TGTGCCAGCAGCTTAGGAGGACTAGCGGGCCAAGAGACCCAGTACTTC

V: TRBV19
J: TRBJ2-1
D: TRBD1
length: 14
size: many
CDR3: CASSRGQTYNEQFF
DNA: TGTGCCAGTAGCCGGGGACAGACATACAATGAGCAGTTCTTC

V: TRBV20-1
J: TRBJ2-1
D: -
length: 11
size: -
CDR3: CSARLYNEQFF
DNA: TGCAGTGCTAGACTCTACAATGAGCAGTTCTTC

V: TRBV6-5
J: TRBJ1-2
D: -
length: 13
size: many
CDR3: CASIREGGHGYTF
DNA: TGTGCCAGCATCAGGGAGGGGGGCCATGGCTACACCTTC

V: TRBV9
J: TRBJ1-4
D: -
length: 17
size: few
CDR3: CASSVAGRRATNEKLFF
DNA: TGTGCCAGCAGCGTAGCTGGGAGACGGGCGACTAATGAAAAACTGTTTTTT

V: TRBV7-8
J: TRBJ1-2
D: -
length: 15
size: -
CDR3: CASSLKPWRGDGYTF
DNA: TGTGCCAGCAGCTTAAAGCCTTGGAGGGGAGATGGCTACACCTTC

V: TRBV29-1
J: TRBJ1-2
D: TRBD1
length: 12
size: -
CDR3: CSGRTGRDGYTF
DNA: TGCAGCGGACGGACAGGGAGGGATGGCTACACCTTC

V: TRBV11-2
J: TRBJ1-5
D: -
length: 15
size: -
CDR3: CASSLGQGPNQPQHF
DNA: TGTGCCAGCAGCTTGGGGCAGGGCCCCAATCAGCCCCAGCATTTT

V: TRBV5-5
J: TRBJ2-1
D: -
length: 11
size: few
CDR3: CASSLNSEQFF
DNA: TGTGCCAGCAGCTTGAACAGCGAGCAGTTCTTC

V: TRBV19
J: TRBJ2-2
D: TRBD2
length: 16
size: few
CDR3: CASSPVAGGNTGELFF
DNA: TGTGCCAGTAGTCCAGTAGCGGGGGGGAACACCGGGGAGCTGTTTTTT

V: TRBV28
J: TRBJ1-2
D: -
length: 14
size: few
CDR3: CASSMQSANYGYTF
DNA: TGTGCCAGCAGTATGCAAAGCGCTAACTATGGCTACACCTTC

V: TRBV29-1
J: TRBJ2-5
D: -
length: 14
size: -
CDR3: CSATVQGQIETQYF
DNA: TGCAGCGCCACGGTGCAGGGCCAAATCGAGACCCAGTACTTC

V: TRBV7-3
J: TRBJ2-6
D: TRBD2
length: 17
size: -
CDR3: CASSFGPGGSGANVLTF
DNA: TGTGCCAGCAGCTTCGGTCCGGGAGGCTCTGGGGCCAACGTCCTGACTTTC

V: TRBV7-2
J: TRBJ1-2
D: TRBD1
length: 16
size: few
CDR3: CASSLAPRQGITGYTF
DNA: TGTGCCAGCAGCTTAGCGCCGAGACAGGGTATCACCGGCTACACCTTC

V: TRBV9
J: TRBJ2-1
D: TRBD1
length: 16
size: many
CDR3: CASSAGQPSSYNEQFF
DNA: TGTGCCAGCAGCGCGGGACAGCCGAGCTCCTACAATGAGCAGTTCTTC

V: TRBV20-1
J: TRBJ2-3
D: TRBD2
length: 10
size: -
CDR3: CSAKASGEYF
DNA: TGCAGTGCTAAGGCTAGCGGGGAGTATTTT

V: TRBV28
J: TRBJ1-4
D: -
length: 12
size: few
CDR3: CASDTGDEKLFF
DNA: TGTGCCAGCGACACGGGAGATGAAAAACTGTTTTTT

V: TRBV15
J: TRBJ1-1
D: -
length: 13
size: -
CDR3: CATSHLQGTEAFF
DNA: TGTGCCACCAGCCATCTCCAGGGGACTGAAGCTTTCTTT

V: TRBV25-1
J: TRBJ1-5
D: -
length: 13
size: few
CDR3: CASSEAVNQPQHF
DNA: TGTGCCAGCAGTGAAGCGGTGAATCAGCCCCAGCATTTT

V: TRBV2
J: TRBJ1-2
D: -
length: 15
size: few
CDR3: CASSENGPSPGGYTF
DNA: TGTGCCAGCAGTGAAAACGGTCCCTCCCCCGGTGGCTACACCTTC

V: TRBV6-6
J: TRBJ1-1
D: -
length: 14
size: few
CDR3: CASSTKQGFAEAFF
DNA: TGTGCCAGCAGTACCAAACAGGGATTCGCTGAAGCTTTCTTT

V: TRBV7-2
J: TRBJ2-3
D: -
length: 17
size: few
CDR3: CASSTLGRRVGTDTQYF
DNA: TGTGCCAGCAGCACCCTAGGGAGGCGGGTGGGCACAGATACGCAGTATTTT

V: TRBV28
J: TRBJ1-4
D: -
length: 14
size: -
CDR3: CASLTPGRNEKLFF
DNA: TGTGCCAGCCTTACGCCAGGGAGGAATGAAAAACTGTTTTTT

V: TRBV6-6
J: TRBJ1-4
D: -
length: 13
size: -
CDR3: CASNNGVNEKLFF
DNA: TGTGCCAGCAACAACGGGGTTAATGAAAAACTGTTTTTT

V: TRBV7-2
J: TRBJ1-5
D: -
length: 14
size: -
CDR3: CASSALRGGQPQHF
DNA: TGTGCCAGCAGCGCCCTCAGGGGAGGGCAGCCCCAGCATTTT

V: TRBV19
J: TRBJ1-1
D: TRBD1
length: 15
size: few
CDR3: CASSLRTGTSTEAFF
DNA: TGTGCCAGTAGCCTGAGGACAGGGACGAGCACTGAAGCTTTCTTT

V: TRBV7-3
J: TRBJ1-2
D: -
length: 15
size: few
CDR3: CASSLDNTLTFGYTF
DNA: TGTGCCAGCAGCTTAGACAACACCCTAACTTTCGGCTACACCTTC

V: TRBV28
J: TRBJ1-1
D: TRBD1
length: 15
size: few
CDR3: CASSLRGTGPTEAFF
DNA: TGTGCCAGCAGTTTAAGGGGGACAGGGCCCACTGAAGCTTTCTTT

V: TRBV7-8
J: TRBJ2-1
D: TRBD2
length: 12
size: few
CDR3: CASSSSGSEQFF
DNA: TGTGCCAGCAGCTCGAGCGGGAGCGAGCAGTTCTTC

V: TRBV11-2
J: TRBJ2-2
D: TRBD1
length: 15
size: many
CDR3: CASSPWDRNTGELFF
DNA: TGTGCCAGCAGCCCTTGGGACAGGAACACCGGGGAGCTGTTTTTT

V: TRBV7-6
J: TRBJ1-6
D: -
length: 14
size: few
CDR3: CASSLAPINSPLHF
DNA: TGTGCCAGCAGCTTAGCACCTATTAATTCACCCCTCCACTTT

V: TRBV23-1
J: TRBJ1-4
D: -
length: 15
size: few
CDR3: CASSQSRGSNEKLFF
DNA: TGCGCCAGCAGTCAATCGAGGGGGTCTAATGAAAAACTGTTTTTT

V: TRBV5-6
J: TRBJ2-7
D: -
length: 14
size: few
CDR3: CASYNWGNLYEQYF
DNA: TGTGCCAGCTATAACTGGGGCAACCTCTACGAGCAGTACTTC

V: TRBV2
J: TRBJ2-7
D: TRBD1
length: 13
size: -
CDR3: CASSAQGASEQYF
DNA: TGTGCCAGCAGTGCACAGGGGGCGAGTGAGCAGTACTTC

V: TRBV5-4
J: TRBJ2-5
D: -
length: 15
size: -
CDR3: CASSVSGGPQETQYF
DNA: TGTGCCAGCAGCGTCTCGGGGGGCCCCCAAGAGACCCAGTACTTC

V: TRBV5-1
J: TRBJ2-3
D: TRBD2
length: 16
size: -
CDR3: CASSTPTSGGSDTQYF
DNA: TGCGCCAGCAGCACACCGACTAGCGGGGGTTCAGATACGCAGTATTTT

V: TRBV11-1
J: TRBJ2-3
D: -
length: 13
size: few
CDR3: CASEPPVRDTQYF
DNA: TGTGCCAGTGAACCGCCCGTCAGAGATACGCAGTATTTT

V: TRBV28
J: TRBJ2-7
D: TRBD1
length: 15
size: few
CDR3: CASSSDREISYEQYF
DNA: TGTGCCAGCAGTTCCGACAGGGAAATATCCTACGAGCAGTACTTC

V: TRBV4-2
J: TRBJ2-6
D: TRBD1
length: 16
size: few
CDR3: CASSHRTGTGANVLTF
DNA: TGTGCCAGCAGTCATCGGACAGGGACCGGGGCCAACGTCCTGACTTTC

V: TRBV28
J: TRBJ1-1
D: TRBD1
length: 14
size: -
CDR3: CASSTHRGGTEAFF
DNA: TGTGCCAGCAGTACCCACAGGGGTGGCACTGAAGCTTTCTTT

V: TRBV19
J: TRBJ2-7
D: TRBD2
length: 13
size: few
CDR3: CASGLAGPGEQYF
DNA: TGTGCCAGTGGACTAGCGGGGCCGGGTGAGCAGTACTTC

V: TRBV27
J: TRBJ2-1
D: TRBD2
length: 14
size: -
CDR3: CASSLTSGSNEQFF
DNA: TGTGCCAGCAGTTTGACTAGCGGGAGCAATGAGCAGTTCTTC

V: TRBV10-3
J: TRBJ2-2
D: TRBD2
length: 16
size: few
CDR3: CAISESSSGGTGELFF
DNA: TGTGCCATCAGTGAGTCGAGTAGCGGGGGCACCGGGGAGCTGTTTTTT

V: TRBV5-6
J: TRBJ2-1
D: TRBD1
length: 15
size: -
CDR3: CASSFKQGEVNEQFF
DNA: TGTGCCAGCAGCTTTAAACAGGGGGAGGTCAATGAGCAGTTCTTC

V: TRBV30
J: TRBJ1-2
D: -
length: 14
size: few
CDR3: CAWTLPGGYYGYTF
DNA: TGTGCCTGGACCCTCCCCGGGGGTTACTATGGCTACACCTTC

V: TRBV7-9
J: TRBJ2-1
D: TRBD2
length: 16
size: few
CDR3: CASSSGGTSGINEQFF
DNA: TGTGCCAGCAGCTCGGGGGGGACTAGCGGGATCAATGAGCAGTTCTTC

V: TRBV29-1
J: TRBJ2-7
D: -
length: 14
size: few
CDR3: CSVGRDLSSYEQYF
DNA: TGCAGCGTTGGAAGGGACTTGAGCTCCTACGAGCAGTACTTC

V: TRBV27
J: TRBJ1-4
D: -
length: 16
size: -
CDR3: CASSLQEPATNEKLFF
DNA: TGTGCCAGCAGTTTACAGGAACCCGCAACTAATGAAAAACTGTTTTTT

V: TRBV15
J: TRBJ1-4
D: -
length: 15
size: few
CDR3: CATSRGRVSNEKLFF
DNA: TGTGCCACCAGCAGAGGGAGGGTTTCTAATGAAAAACTGTTTTTT

V: TRBV7-2
J: TRBJ1-1
D: -
length: 13
size: -
CDR3: CASSFSGATEAFF
DNA: TGTGCCAGCAGCTTCTCAGGGGCCACTGAAGCTTTCTTT